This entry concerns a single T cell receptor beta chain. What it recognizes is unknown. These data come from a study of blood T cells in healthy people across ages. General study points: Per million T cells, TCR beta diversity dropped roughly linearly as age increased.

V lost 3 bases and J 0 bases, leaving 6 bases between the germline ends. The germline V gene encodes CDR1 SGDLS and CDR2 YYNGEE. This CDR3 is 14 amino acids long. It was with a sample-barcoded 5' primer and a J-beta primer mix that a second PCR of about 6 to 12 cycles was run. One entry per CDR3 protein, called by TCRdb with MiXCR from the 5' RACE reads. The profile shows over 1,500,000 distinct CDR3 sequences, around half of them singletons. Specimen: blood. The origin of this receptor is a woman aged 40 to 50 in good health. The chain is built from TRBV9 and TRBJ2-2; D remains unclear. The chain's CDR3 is CASSATANTGELFF. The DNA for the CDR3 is TGTGCCAGCAGCGCCACAGCGAACACCGGGGAGCTGTTTTTT.